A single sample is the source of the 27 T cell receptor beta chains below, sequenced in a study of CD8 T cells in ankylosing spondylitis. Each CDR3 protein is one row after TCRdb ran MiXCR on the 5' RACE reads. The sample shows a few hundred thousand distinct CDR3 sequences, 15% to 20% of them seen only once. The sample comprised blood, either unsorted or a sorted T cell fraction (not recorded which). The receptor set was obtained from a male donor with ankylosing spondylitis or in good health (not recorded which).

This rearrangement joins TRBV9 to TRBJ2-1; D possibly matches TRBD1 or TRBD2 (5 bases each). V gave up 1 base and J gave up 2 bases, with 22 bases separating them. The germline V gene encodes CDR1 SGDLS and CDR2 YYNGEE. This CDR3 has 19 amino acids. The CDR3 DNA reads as TGTGCCAGCAGCGTACAACAACATACCGGGACCGATCCCTACAATGAGCAGTTCTTC. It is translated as CASSVQQHTGTDPYNEQFF. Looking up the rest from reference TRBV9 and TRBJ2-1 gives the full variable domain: DSGVTQTPKHLITATGQRVTLRCSPRSGDLSVYWYQQSLDQGLQFLIQYYNGEERAKGNILERFSAQQFPDLHSELNLSSLELGDSALYFCASSVQQHTGTDPYNEQFFGPGTRLTVL.

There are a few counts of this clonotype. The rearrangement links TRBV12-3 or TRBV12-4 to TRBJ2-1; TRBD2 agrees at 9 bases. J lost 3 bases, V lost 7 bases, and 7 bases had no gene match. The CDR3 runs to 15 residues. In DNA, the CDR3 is TGTGCCAGCACTCAGGGACTAGCCCTCTACAATGAGCAGTTCTTC. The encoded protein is CASTQGLALYNEQFF.

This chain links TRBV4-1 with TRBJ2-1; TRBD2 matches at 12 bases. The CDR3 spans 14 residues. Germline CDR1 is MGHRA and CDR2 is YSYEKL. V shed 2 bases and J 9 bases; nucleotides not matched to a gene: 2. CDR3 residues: CASSQLTSGSEQFF. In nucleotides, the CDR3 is TGCGCCAGCAGCCAACTGACTAGCGGGAGTGAGCAGTTCTTC.

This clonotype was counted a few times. CDR3 DNA sequence: TGTGCCAGTAGTATTATACAGGTTCCTGGTTCTGAAGCTTTCTTT. Translated, it gives CASSIIQVPGSEAFF. The chain links TRBV19 to TRBJ1-1, with D perhaps TRBD1 (5 bases). V dropped 3 bases and J dropped 6 bases, with 17 bases sitting between them. Germline CDR1 LNHDA, CDR2 SQIVND (reference sequence). The CDR3 consists of 15 residues.

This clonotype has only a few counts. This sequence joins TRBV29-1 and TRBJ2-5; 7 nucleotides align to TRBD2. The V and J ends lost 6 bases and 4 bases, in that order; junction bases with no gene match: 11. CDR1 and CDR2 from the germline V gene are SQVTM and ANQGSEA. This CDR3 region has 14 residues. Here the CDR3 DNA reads TGCAGCGTGGAGGAAAGGGACTACGGAGAGACCCAGTACTTC. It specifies CSVEERDYGETQYF.

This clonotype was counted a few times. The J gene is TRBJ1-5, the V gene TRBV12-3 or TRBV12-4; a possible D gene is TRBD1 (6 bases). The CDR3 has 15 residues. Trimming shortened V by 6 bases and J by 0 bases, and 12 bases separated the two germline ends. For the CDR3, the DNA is TGTGCCAGCAGCTCGGACAGAGATAGCAATCAGCCCCAGCATTTT. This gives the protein CASSSDRDSNQPQHF.

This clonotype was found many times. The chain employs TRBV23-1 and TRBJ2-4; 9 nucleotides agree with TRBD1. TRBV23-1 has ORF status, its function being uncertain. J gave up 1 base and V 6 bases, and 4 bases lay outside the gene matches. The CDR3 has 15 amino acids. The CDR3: CASSTGGAAKNIQYF. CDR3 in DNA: TGCGCCAGCAGCACAGGGGGCGCGGCCAAAAACATTCAGTACTTC.

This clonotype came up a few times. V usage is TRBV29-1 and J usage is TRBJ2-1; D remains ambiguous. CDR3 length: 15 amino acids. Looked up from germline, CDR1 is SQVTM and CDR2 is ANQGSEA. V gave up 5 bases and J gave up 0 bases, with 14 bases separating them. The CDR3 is CSVIQDGSSYNEQFF. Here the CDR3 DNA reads TGCAGCGTTATTCAGGACGGAAGCTCCTACAATGAGCAGTTCTTC.

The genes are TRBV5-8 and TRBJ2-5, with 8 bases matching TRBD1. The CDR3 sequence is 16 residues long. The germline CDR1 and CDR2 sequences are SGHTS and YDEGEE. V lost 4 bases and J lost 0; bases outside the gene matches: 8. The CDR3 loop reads CASSPGTGGNQETQYF. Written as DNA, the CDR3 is TGTGCCAGCAGCCCAGGGACAGGAGGAAACCAAGAGACCCAGTACTTC.

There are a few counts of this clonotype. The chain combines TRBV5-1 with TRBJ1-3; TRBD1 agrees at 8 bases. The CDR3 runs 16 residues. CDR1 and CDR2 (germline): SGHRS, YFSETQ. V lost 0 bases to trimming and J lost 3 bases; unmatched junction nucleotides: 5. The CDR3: CASSLDTTGGGNTIYF. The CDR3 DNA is TGCGCCAGCAGCTTGGATACAACAGGGGGTGGAAACACCATATATTTT.

Written as DNA, the CDR3 is TGTGCCAGCAGGCACTACAATGAGCAGTTCTTC. It encodes CASRHYNEQFF. The chain uses TRBV6-2 or TRBV6-3 and TRBJ2-1; D gene unclear. This CDR3 is 11 amino acids long. The V gene's germline CDR1 is MNHEY and CDR2 SVGEGT. With 6 bases removed from V and 3 bases from J, the gap between germline ends came to 3 bases.

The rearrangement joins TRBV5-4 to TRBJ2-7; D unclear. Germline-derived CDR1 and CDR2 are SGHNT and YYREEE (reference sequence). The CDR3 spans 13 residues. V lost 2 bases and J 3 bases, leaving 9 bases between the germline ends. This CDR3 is CASSFGGYYEQYF. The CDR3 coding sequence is TGTGCCAGCAGCTTCGGCGGTTACTACGAGCAGTACTTC. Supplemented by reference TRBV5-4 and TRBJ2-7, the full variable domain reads ETGVTQSPTHLIKTRGQQVTLRCSSQSGHNTVSWYQQALGQGPQFIFQYYREEENGRGNFPPRFSGLQFPNYSSELNVNALELDDSALYLCASSFGGYYEQYFGPGTRLTVT.

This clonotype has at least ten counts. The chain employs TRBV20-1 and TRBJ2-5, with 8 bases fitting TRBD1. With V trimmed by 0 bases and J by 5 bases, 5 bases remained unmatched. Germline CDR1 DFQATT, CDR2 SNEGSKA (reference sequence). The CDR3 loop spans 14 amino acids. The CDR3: CSARDVWTGETQYF. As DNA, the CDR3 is TGCAGTGCTAGAGATGTTTGGACAGGGGAGACCCAGTACTTC.

The CDR3 bases are TGTGCCAGCAGTTACCCTAATCCCCCTCGGACTAGCGGGAAGGATACGCAGTATTTT. Its protein product is CASSYPNPPRTSGKDTQYF. The gene calls are TRBV6-2 or TRBV6-3 and TRBJ2-3; 12 bases are a match to TRBD2. V was clipped by 2 bases and J by 6 bases; unmatched bases: 15. Germline CDR1 MNHEY, CDR2 SVGEGT. There are 19 residues in the CDR3.

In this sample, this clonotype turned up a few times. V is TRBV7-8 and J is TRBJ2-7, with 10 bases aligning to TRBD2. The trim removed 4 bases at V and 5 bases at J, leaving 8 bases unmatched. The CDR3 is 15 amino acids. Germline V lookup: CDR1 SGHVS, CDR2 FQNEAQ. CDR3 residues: CASSSLGLATDEQYF. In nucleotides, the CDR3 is TGTGCCAGCAGCTCTCTGGGACTAGCGACTGACGAGCAGTACTTC. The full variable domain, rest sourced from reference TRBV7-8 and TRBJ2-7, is GAGVSQSPRYKVAKRGQDVALRCDPISGHVSLFWYQQALGQGPEFLTYFQNEAQLDKSGLPSDRFFAERPEGSVSTLKIQRTQQEDSAVYLCASSSLGLATDEQYFGPGTRLTVT.

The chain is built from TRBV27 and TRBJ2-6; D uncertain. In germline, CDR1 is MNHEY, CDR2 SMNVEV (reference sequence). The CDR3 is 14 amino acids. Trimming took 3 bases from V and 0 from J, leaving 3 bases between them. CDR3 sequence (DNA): TGTGCCAGCAGTTTTGGCTCTGGGGCCAACGTCCTGACTTTC. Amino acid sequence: CASSFGSGANVLTF.

CDR3 nucleotides: TGTGCCATCAGTGATCCGACTAGCGGGCTAACCCAACGACCCGGGGAGCTGTTTTTT. This gives the protein CAISDPTSGLTQRPGELFF. The genes are TRBV10-3 and TRBJ2-2, with 10 positions matching TRBD2. This CDR3 spans 19 amino acids. Germline lookup yields CDR1 ENHRY and CDR2 SYGVKD. Unmatched junction bases numbered 16, after V lost 3 bases and J lost 6 bases.

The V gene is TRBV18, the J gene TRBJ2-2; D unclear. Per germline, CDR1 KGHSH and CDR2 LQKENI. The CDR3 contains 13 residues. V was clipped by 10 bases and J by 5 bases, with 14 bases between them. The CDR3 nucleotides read TGTGCCATCCGCCCCCCGGGTACCGGGGAGCTGTTTTTT. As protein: CAIRPPGTGELFF.

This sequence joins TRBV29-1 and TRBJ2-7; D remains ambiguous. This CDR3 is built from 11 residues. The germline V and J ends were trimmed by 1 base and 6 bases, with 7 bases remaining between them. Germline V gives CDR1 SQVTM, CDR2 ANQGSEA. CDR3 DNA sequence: TGCAGCGTTGAAGGGCCTGGCGAGCAGTACTTC. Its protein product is CSVEGPGEQYF.

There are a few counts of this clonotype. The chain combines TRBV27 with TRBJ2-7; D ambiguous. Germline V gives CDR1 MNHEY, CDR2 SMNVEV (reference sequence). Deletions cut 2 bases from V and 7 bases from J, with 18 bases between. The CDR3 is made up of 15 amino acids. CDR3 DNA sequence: TGTGCCAGCAGTTTACTCTTGGCTGGAGAAGGAGAGCAGTACTTC. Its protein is CASSLLLAGEGEQYF.

CDR3 bases: TGTGCCAGCAGCTCCCCTCCTCAGGACCTTAGCACAGATACGCAGTATTTT. It codes for CASSSPPQDLSTDTQYF. The chain employs TRBV12-3 or TRBV12-4 and TRBJ2-3; D gene unclear. V lost 6 bases to trimming and J lost 0 bases, with 19 bases between them. This CDR3 is built from 17 residues.

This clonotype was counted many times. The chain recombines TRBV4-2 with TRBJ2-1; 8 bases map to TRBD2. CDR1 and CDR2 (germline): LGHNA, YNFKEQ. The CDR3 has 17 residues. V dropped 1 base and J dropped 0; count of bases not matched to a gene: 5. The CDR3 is CASSQASSGSSYNEQFF. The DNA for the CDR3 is TGTGCCAGCAGCCAAGCGTCGAGCGGGAGCTCCTACAATGAGCAGTTCTTC.

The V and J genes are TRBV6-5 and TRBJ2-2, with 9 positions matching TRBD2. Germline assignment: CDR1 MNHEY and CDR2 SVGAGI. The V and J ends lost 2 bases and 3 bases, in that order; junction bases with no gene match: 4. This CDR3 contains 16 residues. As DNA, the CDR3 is TGTGCCAGCAGTTACGGCGCGGGAGGGCACACCGGGGAGCTGTTTTTT. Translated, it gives CASSYGAGGHTGELFF.

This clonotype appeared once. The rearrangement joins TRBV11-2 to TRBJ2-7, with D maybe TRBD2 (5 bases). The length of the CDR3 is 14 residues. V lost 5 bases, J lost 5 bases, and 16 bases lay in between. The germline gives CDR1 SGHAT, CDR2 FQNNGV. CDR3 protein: CASSPPEESNEQYF. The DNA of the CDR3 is TGTGCCAGCAGCCCCCCGGAGGAGTCCAACGAGCAGTACTTC.

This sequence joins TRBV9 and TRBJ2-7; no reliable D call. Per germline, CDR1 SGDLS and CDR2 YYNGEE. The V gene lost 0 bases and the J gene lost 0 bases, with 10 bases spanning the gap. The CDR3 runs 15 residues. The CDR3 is CASSVAPAGSYEQYF. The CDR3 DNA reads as TGTGCCAGCAGCGTAGCTCCGGCAGGCTCCTACGAGCAGTACTTC.

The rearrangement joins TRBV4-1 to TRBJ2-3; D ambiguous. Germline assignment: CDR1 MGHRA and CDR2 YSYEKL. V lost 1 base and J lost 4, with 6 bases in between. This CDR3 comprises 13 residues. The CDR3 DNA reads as TGCGCCAGCAGCCAAGGAGAGGCAGATACGCAGTATTTT. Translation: CASSQGEADTQYF.

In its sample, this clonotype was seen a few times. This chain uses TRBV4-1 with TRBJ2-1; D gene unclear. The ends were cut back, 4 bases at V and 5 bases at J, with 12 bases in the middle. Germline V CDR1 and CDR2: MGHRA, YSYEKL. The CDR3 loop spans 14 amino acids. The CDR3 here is CASSPLGSNNEQFF. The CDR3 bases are TGCGCCAGCAGCCCTCTAGGGTCCAACAATGAGCAGTTCTTC.